The 23 T cell receptor beta chains in this list originate from one sample, sequenced in a study of shared clonotypes between healthy human individuals. The naive CD8 population came from CD45RO-negative cells selected for CCR7, without terminally differentiated effector memory CD45RA+ cells. The repertoire was sequenced with immunoSEQ multiplex PCR; TCRdb's copy has only in-frame clones and lacks some. The table lists 1.5 million to 2.5 million clones, about 95% of them singletons. The sequencing input was naive CD8+ T cells sorted from blood. These receptor sequences come from a man in his late teens or twenties in good health.

This clone was detected only once. The genes are TRBV6-5 and TRBJ1-1, with a weak D call TRBD1 (6 bases). V shed 2 bases and J shed 10 bases, with 14 bases lying between them. CDR3 length: 13 amino acids. The germline gives CDR1 MNHEY, CDR2 SVGAGI. The CDR3 DNA reads as TGTGCCAGCAGTTACGGAAACAGGGATCGAGCTTTCTTT. Amino acid sequence: CASSYGNRDRAFF.

V is TRBV28 and J is TRBJ2-7; tentative D call: TRBD2 (6 bases). Germline CDR1 MDHEN, CDR2 SYDVKM. With 5 bases removed from V and 4 bases from J, the gap between germline ends came to 15 bases. The CDR3 has 14 residues. The CDR3 here is CASSIGTSTYEQYF. CDR3 DNA: TGTGCCAGCAGTATCGGGACTTCTACTTACGAGCAGTACTTC.

This chain uses TRBV27 with TRBJ1-5; TRBD1 aligns across 9 bases. Germline assignment: CDR1 MNHEY and CDR2 SMNVEV (reference sequence). The CDR3 extends over 18 amino acids. Germline trimming cut 5 bases from V and 3 bases from J; bases unmatched to any gene: 14. CDR3 amino acids: CASSPVTVQGAFNQPQHF. CDR3 DNA sequence: TGTGCCAGCAGTCCTGTCACCGTACAGGGGGCCTTCAATCAGCCCCAGCATTTT.

In its sample, this clone was seen once. The V call is TRBV28, the J call TRBJ1-2; possibly TRBD1 for D (5 bases). Germline V gene lookup returns CDR1 MDHEN and CDR2 SYDVKM. The CDR3 sequence is 14 residues long. V lost 1 base and J 3 bases, leaving 9 bases between the germline ends. The CDR3, as DNA: TGTGCCAGCAGTTTATTAGGGGATGACTATGGCTACACCTTC. It is translated as CASSLLGDDYGYTF.

The rearrangement joins TRBV11-3 to TRBJ2-5, with D possibly matching TRBD1 (7 bases). V dropped 5 bases and J dropped 2 bases, with 12 bases sitting between them. The CDR3 contains 14 residues. Germline loops: CDR1 SGHNT, CDR2 YENEEA. The CDR3 DNA reads TGTGCCAGCAGCCGCAGGGGGGAACAAGAGACCCAGTACTTC. It is translated as CASSRRGEQETQYF.

This clone came up once. The chain combines TRBV4-1 with TRBJ2-1; 8 positions agree with TRBD2. Per the germline V gene, CDR1 is MGHRA and CDR2 is YSYEKL. V dropped 4 bases and J dropped 5; count of bases not matched to a gene: 7. The length of the CDR3 is 15 residues. Here the CDR3 reads CASSPQTSENNEQFF. CDR3 in DNA: TGCGCCAGCAGCCCACAGACTAGCGAGAACAATGAGCAGTTCTTC.

This chain links TRBV19 with TRBJ1-5; 7 nucleotides agree with TRBD1. The length of the CDR3 is 17 residues. After removal of 0 bases from V and 7 bases from J, the junction contained 12 bases not matched to a gene. In germline, CDR1 is LNHDA, CDR2 SQIVND (reference sequence). Here the CDR3 reads CASSIDLEVAGGQPQHF. Here the CDR3 DNA reads TGTGCCAGTAGTATAGATCTTGAGGTGGCAGGGGGACAGCCCCAGCATTTT.

The chain has TRBV7-9 and TRBJ2-5; D not resolved. Germline loops: CDR1 SEHNR, CDR2 FQNEAQ (reference sequence). Deletions cut 8 bases from V and 5 bases from J, with 15 bases between. The CDR3 runs 13 residues. CDR3 loop: CASFPEDYETQYF. Here the CDR3 DNA reads TGTGCCAGCTTCCCGGAAGATTATGAGACCCAGTACTTC.

The chain joins TRBV19 to TRBJ2-1, with TRBD2 as a possible D gene (5 bases). CDR1 is LNHDA, CDR2 SQIVND, per germline (reference sequence). Trimming stripped 6 bases from V and 0 bases from J, with 9 bases between. The CDR3 sequence is 14 residues long. CDR3 protein: CASSPAGSYNEQFF. CDR3 nucleotide sequence: TGTGCCAGTAGCCCCGCGGGCTCCTACAATGAGCAGTTCTTC.

V is TRBV9 and J is TRBJ2-3; D ambiguous. Germline assignment: CDR1 SGDLS and CDR2 YYNGEE. Trimming stripped 3 bases from V and 6 bases from J, with 8 bases between. The CDR3 extends over 12 amino acids. DNA for the CDR3: TGTGCCAGCAGCGGAAATGTGGATACGCAGTATTTT. Translated: CASSGNVDTQYF. The full variable domain, completed using reference TRBV9 and TRBJ2-3, is DSGVTQTPKHLITATGQRVTLRCSPRSGDLSVYWYQQSLDQGLQFLIQYYNGEERAKGNILERFSAQQFPDLHSELNLSSLELGDSALYFCASSGNVDTQYFGPGTRLTVL.

In this sample, this clone turned up once. The chain joins TRBV10-1 to TRBJ2-7, with 11 bases matching TRBD1. With V trimmed by 2 bases and J by 4 bases, 4 bases remained unmatched. Germline V gives CDR1 WNHNN, CDR2 SYGVQD (reference sequence). This CDR3 contains 15 residues. For the CDR3, the DNA is TGCGCCAGCAGTGAGGGACAGGGGGCTGGATACGAGCAGTACTTC. This encodes CASSEGQGAGYEQYF.

About this clone: Mismatch with germline at one junction end may stem from a read error. The chain uses TRBV5-6 and TRBJ2-1; D is possibly TRBD1 or TRBD2 (5 bases each). CDR1 and CDR2 from the germline V gene are SGHDT and YYEEEE. The CDR3 runs 15 residues. CDR3 region: CASSLKGTLRNEQFF. The CDR3 coding sequence is TGTGCCAGTAGCTTGAAGGGGACCCTGAGGAATGAGCAGTTCTTC.

The genes are TRBV5-3 and TRBJ1-5; 7 bases are shared with TRBD1. TRBV5-3 is treated as an ORF (open reading frame) with a function not yet certain. V lost 4 bases, J lost 5 bases, and 3 bases stayed unmatched. CDR3 size: 13 residues. The CDR3 sequence: CARSRRGDQPQHF. For the CDR3, the DNA is TGTGCCAGAAGCCGCAGGGGGGATCAGCCCCAGCATTTT.

J is TRBJ1-3 and V is TRBV5-6; D not certain. Germline CDR1 reads SGHDT; CDR2 reads YYEEEE. V lost 4 bases and J 0 bases, leaving 11 bases between the germline ends. CDR3 length: 15 residues. As DNA, the CDR3 is TGTGCCAGCAGCCAAACCCGGGCCTCTGGAAACACCATATATTTT. Its translation: CASSQTRASGNTIYF.

The V gene is TRBV5-5, the J gene TRBJ2-7; D gene uncertain. Germline V gene data show CDR1 as SGHKS and CDR2 as YYEKEE (reference sequence). The CDR3 has 12 amino acids. The ends were cut back, 5 bases at V and 2 bases at J, with 8 bases in the middle. CDR3 bases: TGTGCCAGCAGGCCCGGGCCCTACGAGCAGTACTTC. Translation: CASRPGPYEQYF.

This clone was counted a single time. The V and J genes are TRBV6-5 and TRBJ1-2, with TRBD1 matching 7 bases. V shed 4 bases and J 5 bases; nucleotides not matched to a gene: 4. Germline CDR1 is MNHEY and CDR2 is SVGAGI. The length of the CDR3 is 13 residues. The DNA for the CDR3 is TGTGCCAGCAGTTCGGGACAGCCATATGGCTACACCTTC. The encoded protein is CASSSGQPYGYTF.

The rearrangement joins TRBV11-2 to TRBJ2-7; D remains ambiguous. V dropped 5 bases and J dropped 5 bases, with 16 bases sitting between them. Per the germline V gene, CDR1 is SGHAT and CDR2 is FQNNGV. This CDR3 spans 14 amino acids. The CDR3 is CASSLVELVHEQYF. Written as DNA, the CDR3 is TGTGCCAGCAGCCTTGTGGAGCTAGTGCACGAGCAGTACTTC. Combining the CDR3 with reference TRBV11-2 and TRBJ2-7 gives the whole variable domain EAGVAQSPRYKIIEKRQSVAFWCNPISGHATLYWYQQILGQGPKLLIQFQNNGVVDDSQLPKDRFSAERLKGVDSTLKIQPAKLEDSAVYLCASSLVELVHEQYFGPGTRLTVT.

J is TRBJ1-5 and V is TRBV5-8, with D maybe TRBD1 (6 bases). CDR1 SGHTS and CDR2 YDEGEE come from the germline V gene. V dropped 2 bases and J dropped 7 bases, with 16 bases sitting between them. CDR3 length equals 15 residues. For the CDR3, the DNA is TGTGCCAGCAGCTTAAAAGGGGGGTTAGGGCAGCCCCAGCATTTT. It is translated as CASSLKGGLGQPQHF.

In this sample, this clone turned up once. The chain joins TRBV28 to TRBJ1-4; a weak D match, TRBD1 (5 bases). This CDR3 is built from 16 residues. V was cut by 6 bases and J by 5 bases, with 19 bases left in between. The germline V gene encodes CDR1 MDHEN and CDR2 SYDVKM. CDR3 nucleotide sequence: TGTGCCAGCAGCATCTCCGGGGCCGGGGGGAATGAAAAACTGTTTTTT. This translates into CASSISGAGGNEKLFF.

The rearrangement links TRBV7-9 to TRBJ2-3; 8 nucleotides align to TRBD1. V lost 2 bases, J lost 4 bases, and 8 bases stayed unmatched. The CDR3 covers 16 residues. CDR1 and CDR2 from the germline V gene are SEHNR and FQNEAQ (reference sequence). CDR3 sequence: CASSLPRGRFPDTQYF. The CDR3 nucleotides read TGTGCCAGCAGCTTACCCAGGGGGCGTTTCCCAGATACGCAGTATTTT.

The chain is built from TRBV19 and TRBJ1-5, with a possible D match to TRBD1 (5 bases). Germline V CDR1 and CDR2: LNHDA, SQIVND (reference sequence). The CDR3 is made up of 18 amino acids. The V end lost 6 bases, the J end lost 3 bases, and 24 bases lay between the germline ends. CDR3 protein: CASSAGNPSWVDNQPQHF. As DNA, the CDR3 is TGTGCCAGTAGCGCAGGGAACCCTAGCTGGGTGGACAATCAGCCCCAGCATTTT.

For this clone: The same CDR3 is also encoded by other DNA sequences in this sample. This chain joins TRBV11-2 and TRBJ1-3; D call uncertain. Deletions cut 2 bases from V and 4 bases from J, with 6 bases between. This CDR3 contains 13 residues. The germline V gene encodes CDR1 SGHAT and CDR2 FQNNGV. Here the CDR3 DNA reads TGTGCCAGCAGCTTAAGTGCCGGAAACACCATATATTTT. As protein: CASSLSAGNTIYF.

The V call is TRBV7-9, the J call TRBJ2-1; D is possibly TRBD1 or TRBD2 (6 bases each). This CDR3 has 14 amino acids. The V gene's germline CDR1 is SEHNR and CDR2 FQNEAQ (reference sequence). The V end was cut by 2 bases, the J end by 9 bases, with 14 bases between. The CDR3 nucleotides read TGTGCCAGCAGCTTACCGACCGGAGGGGGTGAGCAGTTCTTC. Amino acids: CASSLPTGGGEQFF. Complete variable domain (other parts from reference TRBV7-9 and TRBJ2-1): DTGVSQNPRHKITKRGQNVTFRCDPISEHNRLYWYRQTLGQGPEFLTYFQNEAQLEKSRLLSDRFSAERPKGSFSTLEIQRTEQGDSAMYLCASSLPTGGGEQFFGPGTRLTVL.